This T cell receptor (beta chain) was documented in a study of T cell repertoires in ileal Crohn's disease. Study as a whole: Roughly 40% were active smokers at surgery; median disease duration was approximately 7.3 years. Regarding the study as a whole: Clonal expansions were more frequent in active smokers than non-smokers at surgery. Endoscopic recurrence occurred in every patient whose clonality exceeded 26.8%.

Of note for this clone: Antigen specificity is unknown.

Germline V CDR1 and CDR2: LNHDA, SQIVND (reference sequence). CDR3 length: 15 amino acids. The V end lost 3 bases, the J end lost 3 bases, and 12 bases lay between the germline ends. Around 0.55 micrograms of biopsy DNA per sample underwent TCRB immunosequencing. Clones were read by immunoSEQ multiplex PCR, and TCRdb kept only the in-frame ones, dropping some. This sample yields 12,000 to 15,000 clones, of which roughly nine tenths are seen a single time; roughly 3.3% belongs to the top ten. The sequenced sample consisted of ileal tissue. The gene calls are TRBV19 and TRBJ1-5, with a possible D match to TRBD1 (6 bases). The receptor was derived from an adult with Crohn's disease. CDR3 protein: CASSIPGAPNQPQHF. CDR3 nucleotide sequence: TGTGCCAGTAGTATTCCAGGGGCCCCCAATCAGCCCCAGCATTTT.